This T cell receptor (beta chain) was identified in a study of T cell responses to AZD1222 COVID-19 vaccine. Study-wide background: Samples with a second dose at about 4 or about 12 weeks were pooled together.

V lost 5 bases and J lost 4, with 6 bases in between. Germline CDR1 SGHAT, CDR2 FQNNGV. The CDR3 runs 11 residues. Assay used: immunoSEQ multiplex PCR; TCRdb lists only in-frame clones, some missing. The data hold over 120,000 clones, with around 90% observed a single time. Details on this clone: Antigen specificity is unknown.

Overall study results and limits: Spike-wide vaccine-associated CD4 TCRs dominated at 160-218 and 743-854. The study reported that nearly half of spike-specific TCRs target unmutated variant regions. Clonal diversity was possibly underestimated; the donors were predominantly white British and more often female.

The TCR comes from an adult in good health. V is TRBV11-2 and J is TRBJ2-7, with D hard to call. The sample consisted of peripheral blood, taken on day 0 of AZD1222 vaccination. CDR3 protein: CASSALYEQYF. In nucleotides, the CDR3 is TGTGCCAGCAGCGCCCTTTACGAGCAGTACTTC.